This TCR beta chain was captured in a study of blood T cell repertoires in COVID-19. On the study more broadly: The samples span acute and convalescent COVID-19 from the United States, Italy and Spain. In each case, the material was cDNA or gDNA derived from T cells, B-cell-depleted T cells, or PBMCs.

Looked up from germline, CDR1 is MNHEY and CDR2 is SVGEGT. V dropped 6 bases and J dropped 1 base, with 17 bases sitting between them. The CDR3 is made up of 16 amino acids. As originally analysed: Reference gene primer amplification gave nucleated cell count estimates. TCRdb keeps only in-frame clones here, not all; method: immunoSEQ multiplex PCR. The D gene and trimming were derived from the DNA, and the V and J assignments and clone size from that table. Of 55,000 to 60,000 clones in the sample, approximately 84% are singletons; the top ten hold approximately 15%. The source is a man between 70 and 80 years old with active COVID-19. The chain uses TRBV6-2 or TRBV6-3 and TRBJ2-3; tentative D call: TRBD2 (6 bases). The sample taken for sequencing was peripheral blood. CDR3 nucleotide sequence: TGTGCCAGCAGCGCGGCAGTGGGAGGAGGCACAGATACGCAGTATTTT. It codes for CASSAAVGGGTDTQYF.